These T cell receptor beta chains were read from a single sample in a study of T cell changes during pregnancy in multiple sclerosis. The protocol was immunoSEQ multiplex PCR, while the TCRdb copy is restricted to in-frame clones and leaves out a portion. The repertoire includes around 62,000 clones, about nine tenths of them detected once, and under 3% sits in the top ten. Sample: peripheral blood, taken in the first trimester of pregnancy. Receptor source: a female donor with multiple sclerosis, enrolled in a pregnancy study. Each CDR3 is given with its conserved first and last residue. The order of the fields is J gene, clone size, D gene, V gene, CDR3 protein, CDR3 DNA. A D gene is named only where the DNA matches it firmly. Size is omitted from some rows. Given values are once, few, many or a class for expanded clones.

>TRBJ2-2|NA|TRBD1|TRBV11-3
CASSLEGWGTADTGELFF
TGTGCCAGCAGCTTAGAAGGGTGGGGGACAGCTGACACCGGGGAGCTGTTTTTT
>TRBJ2-3|NA|NA|TRBV7-2
CASSSYMTTDTQYF
TGTGCCAGCAGTTCTTATATGACTACAGATACGCAGTATTTT
>TRBJ2-7|NA|TRBD2|TRBV5-1
CASSLGPGLAGEEQYF
TGCGCCAGCAGCTTGGGCCCGGGACTAGCGGGAGAAGAGCAGTACTTC
>TRBJ2-2|NA|TRBD2|TRBV4-3
CASRDGLAGGELFF
TGCGCCAGCAGAGACGGACTAGCGGGGGGGGAGCTGTTTTTT
>TRBJ2-2|NA|TRBD2|TRBV5-1
CASSSIAGGNTGELFF
TGCGCCAGCAGCTCAATAGCGGGAGGGAACACCGGGGAGCTGTTTTTT
>TRBJ2-7|once|TRBD2|TRBV2
CASGTSGSVSEQYF
TGTGCCAGCGGGACTAGCGGGAGCGTATCTGAGCAGTACTTC
>TRBJ2-1|NA|TRBD2|TRBV10-1
CASSEASSGSSNEQFF
TGCGCCAGCAGTGAGGCCTCTAGCGGGAGCAGTAATGAGCAGTTCTTC
>TRBJ2-1|NA|NA|TRBV5-1
CASSVRVDNEQFF
TGCGCCAGCAGCGTCAGGGTGGACAATGAGCAGTTCTTC
>TRBJ1-5|NA|NA|TRBV7-9
CASSLVEDSNDQPQHF
TGTGCCAGCAGCTTAGTCGAAGACAGTAACGATCAGCCCCAGCATTTT
>TRBJ1-1|NA|NA|TRBV11-2
CASSFGGVREAFF
TGTGCCAGCAGCTTCGGGGGGGTCCGAGAAGCTTTCTTT
>TRBJ2-1|NA|TRBD2|TRBV9
CASSVGTSGGNEQFF
TGTGCCAGCAGCGTAGGGACTAGCGGGGGCAATGAGCAGTTCTTC
>TRBJ2-4|NA|NA|TRBV7-9
CASSLAETKNIQYF
TGTGCCAGCAGCTTAGCGGAGACCAAAAACATTCAGTACTTC
>TRBJ1-6|once|TRBD1|TRBV7-9
CASSTPQGAWSPLHF
TGTGCCAGCAGCACCCCCCAGGGGGCTTGGTCACCCCTCCACTTT
>TRBJ1-1|few|NA|TRBV6-5
CASSYSNGDTEAFF
TGTGCCAGCAGTTACTCGAACGGGGACACTGAAGCTTTCTTT
>TRBJ1-2|NA|NA|TRBV30
CAWSALTAYTF
TGTGCCTGGAGTGCGTTGACTGCTTACACCTTC
>TRBJ1-4|NA|NA|TRBV5-5
CASSLGQGREKLFF
TGTGCCAGCAGCTTGGGGCAGGGGCGCGAAAAACTGTTTTTT
>TRBJ2-1|NA|NA|TRBV27
CASSLPGIAYNEQFF
TGTGCCAGCAGTTTACCGGGAATCGCCTACAATGAGCAGTTCTTC
>TRBJ2-1|NA|TRBD2|TRBV11-2
CASSPGLAEYNEQFF
TGTGCCAGCAGCCCCGGACTAGCGGAGTACAATGAGCAGTTCTTC
>TRBJ2-2|NA|NA|TRBV6-5
CASSFSGELFF
TGTGCCAGCAGTTTCTCCGGGGAGCTGTTTTTT
>TRBJ2-1|once|NA|TRBV2
CASRDSGAPYNEQFF
TGTGCCAGCAGGGACAGCGGGGCTCCCTACAATGAGCAGTTCTTC
>TRBJ1-1|once|NA|TRBV2
CAGKTGMNTEAFF
TGTGCCGGAAAGACAGGTATGAACACTGAAGCTTTCTTT
>TRBJ2-4|NA|NA|TRBV5-4
CASSLGGSTKNIQYF
TGTGCCAGCAGCTTGGGGGGCAGTACCAAAAACATTCAGTACTTC
>TRBJ2-1|NA|TRBD1|TRBV4-2
CASSQRGPNEQFF
TGTGCCAGCAGCCAAAGGGGGCCCAATGAGCAGTTCTTC
>TRBJ2-7|NA|NA|TRBV6-1
CASSEAAGPLEQYF
TGTGCCAGCAGTGAAGCAGCGGGTCCCCTCGAGCAGTACTTC
>TRBJ2-3|NA|TRBD2|TRBV5-1
CASSRSSGRGDTQYF
TGCGCCAGCAGCCGGTCTAGCGGGAGGGGAGATACGCAGTATTTT
>TRBJ2-7|NA|NA|TRBV7-6
CASSSGVRGEQYF
TGTGCCAGCAGCTCCGGGGTTCGAGGGGAGCAGTACTTC
>TRBJ1-4|NA|TRBD1|TRBV18
CASSPQGGRATNEKLFF
TGTGCCAGCTCACCACAAGGGGGCAGAGCAACTAATGAAAAACTGTTTTTT
>TRBJ2-7|NA|NA|TRBV27
CASRKQGGTHEQYF
TGTGCCAGCAGGAAACAGGGGGGGACTCACGAGCAGTACTTC
>TRBJ1-1|NA|NA|TRBV7-9
CASSHGGNTEAFF
TGTGCCAGCAGCCACGGGGGGAACACTGAAGCTTTCTTT